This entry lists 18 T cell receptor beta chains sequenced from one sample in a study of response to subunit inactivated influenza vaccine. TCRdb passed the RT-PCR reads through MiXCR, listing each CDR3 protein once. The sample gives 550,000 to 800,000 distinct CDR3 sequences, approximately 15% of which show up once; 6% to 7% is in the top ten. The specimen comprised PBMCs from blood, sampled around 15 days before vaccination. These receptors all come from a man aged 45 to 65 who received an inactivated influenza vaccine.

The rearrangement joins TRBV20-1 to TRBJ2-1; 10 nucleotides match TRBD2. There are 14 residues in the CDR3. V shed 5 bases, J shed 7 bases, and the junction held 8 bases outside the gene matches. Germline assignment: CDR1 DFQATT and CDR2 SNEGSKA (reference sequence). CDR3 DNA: TGCAGTGCTCGACTAGCGGGTCTTAGGAATGAGCAGTTCTTC. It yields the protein CSARLAGLRNEQFF.

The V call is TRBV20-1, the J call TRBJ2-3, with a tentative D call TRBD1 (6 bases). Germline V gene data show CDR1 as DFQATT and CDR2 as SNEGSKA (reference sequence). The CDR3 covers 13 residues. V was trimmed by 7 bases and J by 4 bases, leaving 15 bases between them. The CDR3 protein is CSVGIPGADTQYF. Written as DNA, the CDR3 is TGCAGTGTTGGAATACCAGGGGCAGATACGCAGTATTTT.

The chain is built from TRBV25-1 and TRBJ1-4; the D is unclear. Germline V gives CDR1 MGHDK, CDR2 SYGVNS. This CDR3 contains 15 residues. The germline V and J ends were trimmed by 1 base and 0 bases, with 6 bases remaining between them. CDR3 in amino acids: CASSEWDATNEKLFF. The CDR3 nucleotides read TGTGCCAGCAGTGAATGGGATGCAACTAATGAAAAACTGTTTTTT.

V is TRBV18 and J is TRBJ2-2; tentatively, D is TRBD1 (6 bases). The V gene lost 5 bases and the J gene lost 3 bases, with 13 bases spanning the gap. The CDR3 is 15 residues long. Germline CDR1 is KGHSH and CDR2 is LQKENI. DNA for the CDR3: TGTGCCAGCTCAGCGCAGGGGAAGGACACCGGGGAGCTGTTTTTT. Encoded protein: CASSAQGKDTGELFF.

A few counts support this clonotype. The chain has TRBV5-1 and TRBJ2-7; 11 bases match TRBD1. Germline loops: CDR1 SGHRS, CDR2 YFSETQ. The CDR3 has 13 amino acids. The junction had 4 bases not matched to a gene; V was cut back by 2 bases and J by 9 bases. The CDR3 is CASSFLGQGVQYF. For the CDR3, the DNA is TGCGCCAGCAGCTTCCTGGGACAGGGGGTGCAGTACTTC.

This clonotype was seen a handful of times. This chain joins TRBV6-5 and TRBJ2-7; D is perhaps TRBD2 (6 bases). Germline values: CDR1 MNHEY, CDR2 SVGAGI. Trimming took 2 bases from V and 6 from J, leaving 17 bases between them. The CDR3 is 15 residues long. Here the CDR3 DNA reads TGTGCCAGCAGTTACCCGGGGATAGGGAGGAGCGAGCAGTACTTC. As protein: CASSYPGIGRSEQYF.

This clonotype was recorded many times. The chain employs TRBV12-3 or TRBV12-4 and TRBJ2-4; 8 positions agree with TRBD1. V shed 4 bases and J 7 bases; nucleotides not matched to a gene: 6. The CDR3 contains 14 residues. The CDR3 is CASSSPTGVNIQYF. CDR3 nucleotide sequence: TGTGCCAGCAGTTCGCCGACAGGGGTTAACATTCAGTACTTC.

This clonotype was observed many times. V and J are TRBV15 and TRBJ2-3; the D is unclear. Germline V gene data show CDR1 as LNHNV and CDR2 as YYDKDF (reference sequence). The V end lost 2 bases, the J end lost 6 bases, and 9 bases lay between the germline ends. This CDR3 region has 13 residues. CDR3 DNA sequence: TGTGCCACCAGCAGATCCCCAGTTGATACGCAGTATTTT. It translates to CATSRSPVDTQYF.

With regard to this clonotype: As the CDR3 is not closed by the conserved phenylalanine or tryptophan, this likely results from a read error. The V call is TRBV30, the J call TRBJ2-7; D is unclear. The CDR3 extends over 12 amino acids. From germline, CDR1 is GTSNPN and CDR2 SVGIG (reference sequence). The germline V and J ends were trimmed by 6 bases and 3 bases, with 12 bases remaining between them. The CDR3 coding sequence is TGTGCCTGTGACGGATGGGGCTACGAGCAGTACCTC. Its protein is CACDGWGYEQYL.

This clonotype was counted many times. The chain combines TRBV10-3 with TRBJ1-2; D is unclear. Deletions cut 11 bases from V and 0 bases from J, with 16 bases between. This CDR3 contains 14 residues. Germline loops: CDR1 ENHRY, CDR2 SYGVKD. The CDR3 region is CAAGLMDANYGYTF. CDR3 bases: TGTGCCGCCGGACTAATGGACGCTAACTATGGCTACACCTTC.

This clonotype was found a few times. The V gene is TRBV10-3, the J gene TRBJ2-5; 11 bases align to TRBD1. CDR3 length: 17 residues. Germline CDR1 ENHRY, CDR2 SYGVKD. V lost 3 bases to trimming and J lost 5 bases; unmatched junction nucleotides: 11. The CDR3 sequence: CAISDRRTGGIEETQYF. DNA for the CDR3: TGTGCCATCAGTGATCGACGGACAGGGGGCATAGAGGAGACCCAGTACTTC.

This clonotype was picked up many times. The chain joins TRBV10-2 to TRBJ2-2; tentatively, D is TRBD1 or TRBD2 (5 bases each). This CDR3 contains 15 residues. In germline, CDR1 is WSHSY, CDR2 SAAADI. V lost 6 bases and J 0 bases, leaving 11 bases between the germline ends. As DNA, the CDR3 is TGCGCCAGCAGCCCGGGACCTTCGAACACCGGGGAGCTGTTTTTT. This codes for CASSPGPSNTGELFF.

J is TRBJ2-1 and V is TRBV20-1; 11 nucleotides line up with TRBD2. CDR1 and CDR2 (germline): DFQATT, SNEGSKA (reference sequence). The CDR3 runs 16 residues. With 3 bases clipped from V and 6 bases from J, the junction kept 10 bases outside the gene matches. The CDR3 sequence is CSASRRTSGRRNEQFF. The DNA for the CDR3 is TGCAGTGCTAGCCGGCGTACTAGCGGGAGACGCAATGAGCAGTTCTTC.

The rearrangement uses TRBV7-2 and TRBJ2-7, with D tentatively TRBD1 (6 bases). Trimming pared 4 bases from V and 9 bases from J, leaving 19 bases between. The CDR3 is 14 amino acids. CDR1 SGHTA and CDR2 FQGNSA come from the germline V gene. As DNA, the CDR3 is TGTGCCAGCAGCTCACCCGCGACAGGTGGTTGGCAGTACTTC. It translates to CASSSPATGGWQYF.

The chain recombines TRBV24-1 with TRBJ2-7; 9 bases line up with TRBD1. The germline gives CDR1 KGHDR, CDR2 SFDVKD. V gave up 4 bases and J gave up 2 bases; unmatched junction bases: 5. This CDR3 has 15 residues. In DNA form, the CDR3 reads TGTGCCACCAGTGAGGGACGGACAGGGGCCTACGAGCAGTACTTC. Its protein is CATSEGRTGAYEQYF.

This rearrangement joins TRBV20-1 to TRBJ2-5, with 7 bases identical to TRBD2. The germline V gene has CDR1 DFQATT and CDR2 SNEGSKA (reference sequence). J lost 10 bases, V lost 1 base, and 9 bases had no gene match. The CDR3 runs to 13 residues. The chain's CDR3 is CSARGRGRVIQYF. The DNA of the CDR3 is TGCAGTGCTAGAGGGCGTGGGAGGGTTATCCAGTACTTC.

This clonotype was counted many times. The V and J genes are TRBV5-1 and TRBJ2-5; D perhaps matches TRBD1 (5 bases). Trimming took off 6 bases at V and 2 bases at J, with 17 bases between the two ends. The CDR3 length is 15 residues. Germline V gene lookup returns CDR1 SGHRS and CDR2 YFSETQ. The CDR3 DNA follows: TGCGCCAGCAATAGTCTAGTGGGGCAGCAAGAGACCCAGTACTTC. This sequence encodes CASNSLVGQQETQYF.

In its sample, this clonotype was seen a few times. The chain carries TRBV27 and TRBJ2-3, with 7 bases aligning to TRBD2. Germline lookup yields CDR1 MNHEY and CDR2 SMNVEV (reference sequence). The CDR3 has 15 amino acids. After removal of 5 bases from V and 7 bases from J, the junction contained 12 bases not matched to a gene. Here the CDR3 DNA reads TGTGCCAGCAGTCCCTACCGGACTAGTGGGTATACGCAGTATTTT. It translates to CASSPYRTSGYTQYF.